This TCR beta chain came from a study of cytomegalovirus exposure and HLA in healthy donors. The junction had 5 bases not matched to a gene; V was cut back by 8 bases and J by 7 bases. Germline-derived CDR1 and CDR2 are MGHDK and SYGVNS. The CDR3 is made up of 11 amino acids. 60 Vbeta and 13 Jbeta primers were used in PCR. Using immunoSEQ multiplex PCR, the repertoire was profiled, and TCRdb retains in-frame clones only, with some absent. The repertoire shows over 100,000 clones; the top ten hold 1.5% to 2%. V is TRBV25-1 and J is TRBJ2-7; TRBD2 agrees at 7 bases. Sample: PBMCs. The TCR sequence derives from a man between 18 and 35 years old in good health and CMV-seronegative. The CDR3 DNA sequence: TGTGCCAGCCGAAGACTAGCAGAGCAGTACTTC. Protein sequence: CASRRLAEQYF.